One sample yielded the 32 T cell receptor beta chains listed below, sequenced in a study of shared clonotypes between healthy human individuals. Assay: immunoSEQ multiplex PCR; the TCRdb copy retains only in-frame clones and omits some. The sample shows some 2.3 million clones, 90% to 95% of them seen only once. Specimen: naive CD4+ T cells from PBMCs. Subset given: CD45RA+ positively selected. All receptors derive from a man aged 18 to 35 in good health. Some clones in this sample may be carry-over from other donors' samples.

This rearrangement joins TRBV7-8 to TRBJ1-1; D is uncertain. The germline V and J ends were trimmed by 2 bases and 3 bases, with 7 bases remaining between them. Germline V gene data show CDR1 as SGHVS and CDR2 as FQNEAQ. The CDR3 sequence is 13 residues long. In DNA, the CDR3 is TGTGCCAGCAGCTTAACGCGGGACACTGAAGCTTTCTTT. Protein: CASSLTRDTEAFF.

This chain uses TRBV18 with TRBJ2-1, with D possibly TRBD2 on 5 matching bases. This CDR3 comprises 18 residues. V was shortened by 6 bases and J by 0 bases, with 21 bases between the two germline ends. Germline CDR1 is KGHSH and CDR2 is LQKENI. The CDR3 loop is CASSRPAGLMSSYNEQFF. As DNA, the CDR3 is TGTGCCAGCTCCCGACCCGCGGGTCTCATGAGCTCCTACAATGAGCAGTTCTTC.

Comments on this clone: Other DNA sequences in this sample translate to the same CDR3. This chain uses TRBV2 with TRBJ1-4; 7 bases map to TRBD1. Germline V gene data show CDR1 as SNHLY and CDR2 as FYNNEI. The CDR3 covers 15 residues. The junction had 6 bases not matched to a gene; V was cut back by 3 bases and J by 5 bases. The CDR3 bases are TGTGCCAGCAGTGATGGTTCAGGGGGAAATGAAAAACTGTTTTTT. Its translation is CASSDGSGGNEKLFF.

The chain employs TRBV9 and TRBJ2-3, with a weak D call TRBD2 (6 bases). The CDR3 consists of 19 residues. CDR1 and CDR2 (germline): SGDLS, YYNGEE. The V gene lost 4 bases and the J gene lost 1 base, with 25 bases spanning the gap. The CDR3 DNA reads as TGTGCCAGCAGCCCCCGAAGCCCTAGCGTTTCCTTAGGCACAGATACGCAGTATTTT. This sequence encodes CASSPRSPSVSLGTDTQYF. Complete variable domain (other parts from reference TRBV9 and TRBJ2-3): DSGVTQTPKHLITATGQRVTLRCSPRSGDLSVYWYQQSLDQGLQFLIQYYNGEERAKGNILERFSAQQFPDLHSELNLSSLELGDSALYFCASSPRSPSVSLGTDTQYFGPGTRLTVL.

This sequence joins TRBV9 and TRBJ2-1; 8 bases agree with TRBD2. The CDR3 is made up of 15 amino acids. V dropped 4 bases and J dropped 10; count of bases not matched to a gene: 13. Germline CDR1 reads SGDLS; CDR2 reads YYNGEE. This chain's CDR3 is CASSSRTSSEGEQFF. Here the CDR3 DNA reads TGTGCCAGCAGCTCACGGACTAGCTCGGAGGGGGAGCAGTTCTTC. The full variable domain, in which reference TRBV9 and TRBJ2-1 provide the parts outside the CDR3, is DSGVTQTPKHLITATGQRVTLRCSPRSGDLSVYWYQQSLDQGLQFLIQYYNGEERAKGNILERFSAQQFPDLHSELNLSSLELGDSALYFCASSSRTSSEGEQFFGPGTRLTVL.

This rearrangement joins TRBV28 to TRBJ2-1, with D perhaps TRBD1 (6 bases). The CDR3 runs 15 residues. Looked up from germline, CDR1 is MDHEN and CDR2 is SYDVKM. With 2 bases removed from V and 4 bases from J, the gap between germline ends came to 12 bases. CDR3: CASSLRQEVYNEQFF. The CDR3, as DNA: TGTGCCAGCAGTTTACGACAGGAGGTATACAATGAGCAGTTCTTC.

The chain links TRBV7-2 to TRBJ2-7; 12 bases match TRBD2. Per germline, CDR1 SGHTA and CDR2 FQGNSA. The CDR3 has 17 amino acids. Unmatched junction bases numbered 10, after V lost 6 bases and J lost 1 base. DNA of the CDR3: TGTGCCAGCAGTATGGGGCGTCTAGCGGGAGGGTCCTACGAGCAGTACTTC. It encodes CASSMGRLAGGSYEQYF.

The genes are TRBV11-2 and TRBJ1-1, with a weak D call TRBD1 (5 bases). V was cut by 1 base and J by 5 bases, with 11 bases left in between. CDR3 length: 14 residues. Germline V gives CDR1 SGHAT, CDR2 FQNNGV. CDR3 nucleotide sequence: TGTGCCAGCAGCTTAGGGGGGACTGGGACTGAAGCTTTCTTT. It codes for CASSLGGTGTEAFF.

V and J are TRBV5-1 and TRBJ2-1; no definite D call. CDR1 is SGHRS and CDR2 is YFSETQ in the germline V gene. CDR3 size: 14 residues. Trimming cost V 3 bases and J 6 bases, with 13 bases left between them. CDR3 bases: TGCGCCAGCAGCTCCCTCGCTAGTTCCAATGAGCAGTTCTTC. This sequence encodes CASSSLASSNEQFF.

The chain is built from TRBV18 and TRBJ2-3; 10 nucleotides match TRBD2. This CDR3 spans 17 amino acids. V shed 6 bases and J 4 bases; nucleotides not matched to a gene: 13. Germline CDR1 is KGHSH and CDR2 is LQKENI. The CDR3 DNA follows: TGTGCCAGCTCGCCAGGGTTGCTAGCGGGAGTCGCAGATACGCAGTATTTT. Translating it yields CASSPGLLAGVADTQYF.

The chain combines TRBV4-2 with TRBJ1-2; no firm D call. Germline V CDR1 and CDR2: LGHNA, YNFKEQ. Trimming removed 4 bases from V and 2 bases from J, with 8 bases in between. CDR3 length equals 13 residues. The CDR3 loop reads CASSLLRNYGYTF. The CDR3 DNA is TGTGCCAGCAGCCTATTGAGGAACTATGGCTACACCTTC.

The chain joins TRBV10-1 to TRBJ2-2; D is unresolved. Germline values: CDR1 WNHNN, CDR2 SYGVQD (reference sequence). V was trimmed by 4 bases and J by 1 base, leaving 13 bases between them. The CDR3 spans 16 residues. The CDR3 loop reads CASSAWRTRNTGELFF. CDR3 coding DNA: TGCGCCAGCAGTGCCTGGCGAACCAGGAACACCGGGGAGCTGTTTTTT.

The CDR3 loop is CASSERTGTGGREKLFF. Written as DNA, the CDR3 is TGTGCCAGCAGTGAACGGACCGGGACAGGGGGCCGGGAAAAACTGTTTTTT. The chain is built from TRBV2 and TRBJ1-4, with TRBD1 identical over 12 bases. The V gene's germline CDR1 is SNHLY and CDR2 FYNNEI. J was trimmed by 8 bases and V by 2 bases; bases with no gene match: 9. The CDR3 runs to 17 residues.

The chain employs TRBV4-2 and TRBJ1-2; TRBD1 might be the D (5 bases). In germline, CDR1 is LGHNA, CDR2 YNFKEQ. The CDR3 runs 11 residues. Trimming took off 4 bases at V and 7 bases at J, with 7 bases between the two ends. For the CDR3, the DNA is TGTGCCAGCAGCCGGGGGTTTGGCTACACCTTC. Protein sequence: CASSRGFGYTF.

This clone has a single count. This chain connects TRBV5-1 to TRBJ1-5; perhaps TRBD1 as D (5 bases). CDR1 is SGHRS, CDR2 YFSETQ, per germline. The CDR3 loop spans 14 amino acids. Trimming left V 4 bases short and J 4 bases short, with 12 bases between. CDR3 in DNA: TGCGCCAGCAGCGACGGGACGCCTAATCAGCCCCAGCATTTT. This sequence encodes CASSDGTPNQPQHF.

The J gene is TRBJ2-1, the V gene TRBV5-6, with TRBD2 matching 13 bases. Germline V gene sequence: CDR1 SGHDT, CDR2 YYEEEE. V was pared by 4 bases and J by 4 bases, with 2 bases of the junction left unmatched. The CDR3 extends over 15 amino acids. The CDR3 nucleotides read TGTGCCAGCAGCCAGGGACTAGCGGGGTACAATGAGCAGTTCTTC. Protein product: CASSQGLAGYNEQFF. Together with reference TRBV5-6 and TRBJ2-1, the CDR3 gives the full variable domain: DAGVTQSPTHLIKTRGQQVTLRCSPKSGHDTVSWYQQALGQGPQFIFQYYEEEERQRGNFPDRFSGHQFPNYSSELNVNALLLGDSALYLCASSQGLAGYNEQFFGPGTRLTVL.

The V and J genes are TRBV2 and TRBJ2-5, with 9 bases aligning to TRBD2. Losses at the gene ends were 2 bases for V and 4 bases for J; bases not matched to a gene: 5. Germline CDR1 SNHLY, CDR2 FYNNEI. The CDR3 covers 15 residues. The CDR3 region has the DNA TGTGCCAGCAGTGAACGGGTAGCGGGAGTAGAGACCCAGTACTTC. Amino acids: CASSERVAGVETQYF.

The V call is TRBV5-1, the J call TRBJ2-5; TRBD1 aligns across 9 bases. V shed 6 bases, J shed 1 base, and the junction held 4 bases outside the gene matches. The CDR3 length is 14 residues. CDR1 is SGHRS and CDR2 is YFSETQ in the germline V gene. The CDR3 coding sequence is TGCGCCAGCACCAAGGACAGGGGCCAAGAGACCCAGTACTTC. Amino acids: CASTKDRGQETQYF. Using reference TRBV5-1 and TRBJ2-5 for the parts outside the CDR3, the full variable domain is KAGVTQTPRYLIKTRGQQVTLSCSPISGHRSVSWYQQTPGQGLQFLFEYFSETQRNKGNFPGRFSGRQFSNSRSEMNVSTLELGDSALYLCASTKDRGQETQYFGPGTRLLVL.

There are a few counts of this clone. This sequence joins TRBV20-1 and TRBJ1-1; D not resolved. Germline CDR1 and CDR2: DFQATT and SNEGSKA (reference sequence). Between the trimmed V and J ends, which lost 5 bases and 11 bases, there was a span of 12 bases. This CDR3 is 10 amino acids long. The CDR3 bases are TGCAGTGCTGGAGCCCGCGGGGCTTTCTTT. Its translation is CSAGARGAFF.

V and J are TRBV5-1 and TRBJ1-4, with 7 bases matching TRBD1. Germline-derived CDR1 and CDR2 are SGHRS and YFSETQ. The CDR3 sequence is 15 residues long. Germline trimming cut 4 bases from V and 7 bases from J; bases unmatched to any gene: 10. The CDR3: CASSPDRILGEKLFF. The DNA of the CDR3 is TGCGCCAGCAGCCCGGACAGGATTCTCGGTGAAAAACTGTTTTTT.

J is TRBJ2-3 and V is TRBV5-1; TRBD1 is a possible D gene (6 bases). Germline CDR1 reads SGHRS; CDR2 reads YFSETQ. CDR3 length: 13 amino acids. Between the trimmed V and J ends, which lost 4 bases and 4 bases, there was a span of 10 bases. DNA for the CDR3: TGCGCCAGCAGCCCCCGGACAGCAGATACGCAGTATTTT. Its translation is CASSPRTADTQYF.

This chain joins TRBV4-2 and TRBJ1-1; unclear D gene. The CDR3 is 16 residues long. Germline V gene data show CDR1 as LGHNA and CDR2 as YNFKEQ. V was cut by 1 base and J by 0 bases, with 12 bases left in between. The CDR3 region is CASSQALWQVNTEAFF. CDR3 in DNA: TGTGCCAGCAGCCAAGCCCTTTGGCAGGTGAACACTGAAGCTTTCTTT.

The chain has TRBV5-1 and TRBJ1-1, with a tentative D call TRBD1 (5 bases). V was pared by 5 bases and J by 7 bases, with 21 bases between. CDR1 SGHRS and CDR2 YFSETQ come from the germline V gene. The CDR3 runs 15 residues. The CDR3 DNA reads TGCGCCAGCAGTCTAATACCCGGGGCCGAAAATGAAGCTTTCTTT. The encoded protein is CASSLIPGAENEAFF.

The J gene is TRBJ2-3, the V gene TRBV9; 9 bases match TRBD1. After removal of 3 bases from V and 9 bases from J, the junction contained 2 bases not matched to a gene. Germline CDR1 SGDLS, CDR2 YYNGEE. The CDR3 covers 12 residues. This chain's CDR3 is CASSAQGATQYF. In DNA, the CDR3 is TGTGCCAGCAGCGCACAGGGGGCCACGCAGTATTTT.

The V call is TRBV10-2, the J call TRBJ2-3, with D possibly matching TRBD2 (6 bases). The V and J ends lost 8 bases and 4 bases respectively, with 16 bases between them. Per the germline V gene, CDR1 is WSHSY and CDR2 is SAAADI. The length of the CDR3 is 14 residues. CDR3 region: CASRRERVADTQYF. CDR3 in DNA: TGCGCCAGCCGTCGCGAGCGGGTTGCAGATACGCAGTATTTT.

As concerns this clone: At the DNA level, this CDR3 is encoded by other sequences in the same sample as well. This rearrangement joins TRBV28 to TRBJ1-4, with D possibly being TRBD1 (6 bases). Trimming took off 6 bases at V and 0 bases at J, with 11 bases between the two ends. This CDR3 contains 15 residues. Germline CDR1 is MDHEN and CDR2 is SYDVKM. Here the CDR3 DNA reads TGTGCCAGCAGCTTAAAGGGGGCAACTAATGAAAAACTGTTTTTT. Its translation: CASSLKGATNEKLFF.

This rearrangement joins TRBV11-1 to TRBJ2-3; maybe TRBD2 (6 bases). V dropped 3 bases and J dropped 4 bases, with 14 bases sitting between them. This CDR3 has 15 amino acids. Germline V CDR1 and CDR2: SGHAT, FQDESV (reference sequence). CDR3 sequence: CASSFTAGKADTQYF. The CDR3 DNA reads as TGTGCCAGCAGCTTCACCGCGGGAAAGGCAGATACGCAGTATTTT. The variable domain in full, completed from reference TRBV11-1 and TRBJ2-3, reads EAEVAQSPRYKITEKSQAVAFWCDPISGHATLYWYRQILGQGPELLVQFQDESVVDDSQLPKDRFSAERLKGVDSTLKIQPAELGDSAMYLCASSFTAGKADTQYFGPGTRLTVL.

The chain has TRBV18 and TRBJ2-7; tentative D call: TRBD1 (6 bases). This CDR3 has 13 amino acids. Germline CDR1 reads KGHSH; CDR2 reads LQKENI. V was pared by 2 bases and J by 4 bases, with 9 bases between. This chain's CDR3 is CASSPRQEYEQYF. Here the CDR3 DNA reads TGTGCCAGCTCACCAAGACAGGAATACGAGCAGTACTTC.

This chain links TRBV6-5 with TRBJ1-1; D is ambiguous. Trimming shortened V by 4 bases and J by 1 base, and 7 bases separated the two germline ends. The CDR3 is 13 amino acids. The germline V gene has CDR1 MNHEY and CDR2 SVGAGI. The CDR3 here is CASSSIRNTEAFF. The CDR3 nucleotides read TGTGCCAGCAGTTCCATCAGGAACACTGAAGCTTTCTTT.

This chain links TRBV18 with TRBJ2-1; 8 bases line up with TRBD2. This CDR3 is 15 amino acids long. Looked up from germline, CDR1 is KGHSH and CDR2 is LQKENI. The V gene end was trimmed by 1 base and the J gene end by 5 bases; junction bases not matched to a gene: 4. The CDR3 protein is CASSPLREVHNEQFF. DNA for the CDR3: TGTGCCAGCTCACCACTGCGGGAGGTCCACAATGAGCAGTTCTTC.

The rearrangement uses TRBV11-3 and TRBJ1-2; a weak D match, TRBD1 (5 bases). The CDR3 is 16 amino acids. The germline gives CDR1 SGHNT, CDR2 YENEEA. Trimming took 11 bases from V and 7 from J, leaving 29 bases between them. CDR3 coding DNA: TGTGCCCTCGGCGGGCCAGGGTATAGAATGGCGGGTGGCTACACCTTC. Its protein product is CALGGPGYRMAGGYTF.

DNA for the CDR3: TGTGCCAGCAGTGACCAGATAACCGGGGAGCTGTTTTTT. Translation: CASSDQITGELFF. This chain joins TRBV6-4 and TRBJ2-2; D is unresolved. The germline V and J ends were trimmed by 2 bases and 5 bases, with 6 bases remaining between them. The length of the CDR3 is 13 residues. The V gene's germline CDR1 is MRHNA and CDR2 SNTAGT.